These 12 T cell receptor beta chains share one sample of origin, sequenced in a study of shared clonotypes between healthy human individuals. CD45RO-negative CD8 cells positively selected for CCR7 made up the naive population, which excluded terminally differentiated effector memory CD45RA+ cells. Here immunoSEQ multiplex PCR was the method, and the copy in TCRdb shows in-frame clones only, minus some. The table includes about 580,000 clones, nearly 98% detected once. Sequencing was carried out using naive CD8+ T cells sorted from blood. These receptors all stem from a man aged 25 to 40 in good health.

This sequence joins TRBV6-5 and TRBJ1-4; D gene uncertain. Germline V lookup: CDR1 MNHEY, CDR2 SVGAGI. The CDR3 extends over 14 amino acids. Trimming stripped 2 bases from V and 8 bases from J, with 12 bases between. CDR3 sequence: CASSYTHSGEKLFF. The CDR3 region has the DNA TGTGCCAGCAGTTACACGCACAGTGGAGAAAAACTGTTTTTT.

The V call is TRBV27, the J call TRBJ2-7; 9 nucleotides line up with TRBD1. The V and J ends lost 6 bases and 4 bases, in that order; junction bases with no gene match: 4. The germline V gene encodes CDR1 MNHEY and CDR2 SMNVEV (reference sequence). The CDR3 length is 13 residues. CDR3 in amino acids: CASSYGTGYEQYF. CDR3 bases: TGTGCCAGCAGCTACGGGACAGGGTACGAGCAGTACTTC.

This chain links TRBV5-8 with TRBJ1-1; D ambiguous. The CDR3 length is 14 residues. Trimming pared 4 bases from V and 5 bases from J, leaving 15 bases between. From germline, CDR1 is SGHTS and CDR2 YDEGEE. The CDR3 protein is CASSPFGGMTEAFF. The CDR3 DNA follows: TGTGCCAGCAGCCCCTTTGGAGGAATGACTGAAGCTTTCTTT. Full variable domain (missing parts from reference TRBV5-8 and TRBJ1-1): EAGVTQSPTHLIKTRGQQATLRCSPISGHTSVYWYQQALGLGLQFLLWYDEGEERNRGNFPPRFSGRQFPNYSSELNVNALELEDSALYLCASSPFGGMTEAFFGQGTRLTVV.

This clone appeared once. The gene calls are TRBV7-8 and TRBJ1-5; 11 positions agree with TRBD1. V lost 3 bases to trimming and J lost 4 bases; unmatched junction nucleotides: 2. The CDR3 runs 15 residues. The germline V gene encodes CDR1 SGHVS and CDR2 FQNEAQ. This CDR3 is CASSFGTGGNQPQHF. The CDR3 nucleotides are TGTGCCAGCAGCTTTGGGACAGGGGGAAATCAGCCCCAGCATTTT. The full variable domain, rest sourced from reference TRBV7-8 and TRBJ1-5, is GAGVSQSPRYKVAKRGQDVALRCDPISGHVSLFWYQQALGQGPEFLTYFQNEAQLDKSGLPSDRFFAERPEGSVSTLKIQRTQQEDSAVYLCASSFGTGGNQPQHFGDGTRLSIL.

The CDR3 sequence: CASSLPGGKVGELFF. CDR3 bases: TGTGCCAGCAGTTTACCGGGAGGGAAGGTCGGGGAGCTGTTTTTT. The chain carries TRBV27 and TRBJ2-2; 8 bases map to TRBD2. V was pared by 2 bases and J by 7 bases, with 6 bases of the junction left unmatched. In germline, CDR1 is MNHEY, CDR2 SMNVEV (reference sequence). The CDR3 sequence is 15 residues long.

This chain uses TRBV7-9 with TRBJ2-5, with D perhaps assigned TRBD1 or TRBD2 (5 bases each). V was trimmed by 5 bases and J by 5 bases, leaving 12 bases between them. Germline values: CDR1 SEHNR, CDR2 FQNEAQ (reference sequence). This CDR3 is 13 amino acids long. DNA for the CDR3: TGTGCCAGCAGCGTCGGGACGGAGGAGACCCAGTACTTC. Translated, it gives CASSVGTEETQYF.

The rearrangement links TRBV5-1 to TRBJ1-1; perhaps TRBD1 as D (6 bases). The V end was cut by 3 bases, the J end by 8 bases, with 11 bases between. The germline V gene has CDR1 SGHRS and CDR2 YFSETQ. The CDR3 sequence is 12 residues long. CDR3 DNA: TGCGCCAGCAGCTATACAGGGTCCGAAGCTTTCTTT. Translating it yields CASSYTGSEAFF. The full variable domain, its missing parts supplied by reference TRBV5-1 and TRBJ1-1, is KAGVTQTPRYLIKTRGQQVTLSCSPISGHRSVSWYQQTPGQGLQFLFEYFSETQRNKGNFPGRFSGRQFSNSRSEMNVSTLELGDSALYLCASSYTGSEAFFGQGTRLTVV.

This chain connects TRBV11-2 to TRBJ2-2; D gene ambiguous. The V end was cut by 5 bases, the J end by 5 bases, with 3 bases between. Per germline, CDR1 SGHAT and CDR2 FQNNGV. The CDR3 is 11 residues long. CDR3 coding DNA: TGTGCCAGCAGCGAAACCGGGGAGCTGTTTTTT. Its translation is CASSETGELFF. The full variable domain, with the rest looked up from reference TRBV11-2 and TRBJ2-2, is EAGVAQSPRYKIIEKRQSVAFWCNPISGHATLYWYQQILGQGPKLLIQFQNNGVVDDSQLPKDRFSAERLKGVDSTLKIQPAKLEDSAVYLCASSETGELFFGEGSRLTVL.

V and J are TRBV2 and TRBJ1-1, with D tentatively TRBD1 (6 bases). CDR1 is SNHLY, CDR2 FYNNEI, per germline. The CDR3 is made up of 13 amino acids. V was cut by 11 bases and J by 0 bases, with 13 bases left in between. The CDR3 DNA is TGTGCCGTACAGGGTCTCATGAACACTGAAGCTTTCTTT. Residues: CAVQGLMNTEAFF.

The chain couples TRBV7-9 to TRBJ1-1, with 10 bases fitting TRBD1. CDR1 and CDR2 from the germline V gene are SEHNR and FQNEAQ (reference sequence). V shed 6 bases and J 1 base; nucleotides not matched to a gene: 11. CDR3 length: 17 residues. The CDR3 DNA sequence: TGTGCCAGCAGTTACGAGGGACAGGGGCCATGGAACACTGAAGCTTTCTTT. This gives the protein CASSYEGQGPWNTEAFF.

The chain recombines TRBV28 with TRBJ2-3; D possibly corresponds to TRBD1 (11 bases). CDR3 length equals 20 residues. Germline CDR1 and CDR2: MDHEN and SYDVKM. V gave up 3 bases and J gave up 4 bases, with 29 bases separating them. CDR3 sequence reads: CASSFLDRGRGLAGADTQYF. The CDR3 nucleotides read TGTGCCAGCAGTTTCCTGGACAGGGGGCGCGGGCTAGCGGGAGCAGATACGCAGTATTTT.

V gene TRBV6-6 combines with J gene TRBJ2-1; a weak D match, TRBD2 (5 bases). Germline V lookup: CDR1 MNHNY, CDR2 SVGAGI (reference sequence). The germline V and J ends were trimmed by 2 bases and 0 bases, with 11 bases remaining between them. There are 16 residues in the CDR3. The CDR3 spells CASSYAEESSYNEQFF. The CDR3 DNA follows: TGTGCCAGCAGTTACGCGGAGGAGAGCTCCTACAATGAGCAGTTCTTC.